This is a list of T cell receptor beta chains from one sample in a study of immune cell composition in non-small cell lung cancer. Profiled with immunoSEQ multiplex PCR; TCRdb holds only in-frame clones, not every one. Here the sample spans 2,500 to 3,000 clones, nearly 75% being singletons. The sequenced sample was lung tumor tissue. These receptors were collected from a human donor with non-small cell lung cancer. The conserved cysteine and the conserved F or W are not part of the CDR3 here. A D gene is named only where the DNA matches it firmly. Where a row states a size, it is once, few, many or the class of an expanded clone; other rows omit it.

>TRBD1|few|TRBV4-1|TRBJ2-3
ASSQPDRRNTDTQY
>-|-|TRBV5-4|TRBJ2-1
ASSPESSYNEQF
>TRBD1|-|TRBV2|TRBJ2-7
ASNSGTGYEQY
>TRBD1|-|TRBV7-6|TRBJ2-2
ASTRQGKVGELF
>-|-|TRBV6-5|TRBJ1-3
ASSYTQGKGNTIY
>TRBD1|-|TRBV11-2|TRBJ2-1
ASSASGTGPYNEQF
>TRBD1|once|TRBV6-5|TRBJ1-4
ASSYFTGGKLF
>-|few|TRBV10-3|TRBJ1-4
AISGQENEKLF
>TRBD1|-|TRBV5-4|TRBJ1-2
ASSSGQGYGYT
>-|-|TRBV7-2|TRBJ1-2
ASSGRVLGGYT
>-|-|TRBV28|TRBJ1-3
AIGGGFSGNTIY